A single sample gave rise to the 21 T cell receptor beta chains below, sequenced in a study of shared clonotypes between healthy human individuals. The naive CD8 population came from CD45RO-negative cells selected for CCR7, without terminally differentiated effector memory CD45RA+ cells. The data were produced by immunoSEQ multiplex PCR, yet TCRdb's version contains in-frame clones alone and is incomplete. The sample carries some 2 million clones, around 96% recorded once. The sequenced sample consisted of naive CD8+ T cells sorted from blood. Source of these receptors: a man aged 18 to 35 in good health.

The chain employs TRBV25-1 and TRBJ2-2, with D perhaps matching TRBD1 (5 bases). This CDR3 has 18 amino acids. The V gene's germline CDR1 is MGHDK and CDR2 SYGVNS. V lost 1 base to trimming and J lost 0 bases, with 15 bases between them. The CDR3 loop is CASSESEYDSANTGELFF. CDR3 coding DNA: TGTGCCAGCAGTGAATCGGAGTATGACAGCGCGAACACCGGGGAGCTGTTTTTT.

The rearrangement links TRBV9 to TRBJ1-2; D is perhaps TRBD1 (6 bases). The CDR3 contains 14 residues. V was pared by 3 bases and J by 3 bases, with 12 bases between. Germline-derived CDR1 and CDR2 are SGDLS and YYNGEE. This CDR3 reads CASSGLYRDYGYTF. CDR3 nucleotide sequence: TGTGCCAGCAGCGGGCTCTACAGGGACTATGGCTACACCTTC. Looking up the rest from reference TRBV9 and TRBJ1-2 gives the full variable domain: DSGVTQTPKHLITATGQRVTLRCSPRSGDLSVYWYQQSLDQGLQFLIQYYNGEERAKGNILERFSAQQFPDLHSELNLSSLELGDSALYFCASSGLYRDYGYTFGSGTRLTVV.

V is TRBV6-5 and J is TRBJ1-1; 8 bases line up with TRBD1. The J segment lost 5 bases and the V segment lost 3 bases, leaving 5 bases of the junction unmatched. CDR3 length equals 14 residues. Germline CDR1 and CDR2: MNHEY and SVGAGI. The CDR3 coding sequence is TGTGCCAGCAGTTATCTGGGACAGGAGACTGAAGCTTTCTTT. Translated: CASSYLGQETEAFF.

J is TRBJ2-3 and V is TRBV9; TRBD2 matches 7 bases. Trimming at V came to 0 bases and at J to 4 bases, leaving 5 bases not matched to a gene. CDR3 length: 15 amino acids. Per the germline V gene, CDR1 is SGDLS and CDR2 is YYNGEE. The CDR3 here is CASSVGAGLADTQYF. In nucleotides, the CDR3 is TGTGCCAGCAGCGTAGGAGCGGGACTGGCAGATACGCAGTATTTT.

J is TRBJ1-2 and V is TRBV4-3, with D unresolved. The V end was cut by 0 bases, the J end by 2 bases, with 10 bases between. Germline V gives CDR1 LGHNA, CDR2 YSLEER. This CDR3 has 15 amino acids. The CDR3 DNA reads TGCGCCAGCAGCCAAGATCAATTCGCGAACTATGGCTACACCTTC. It translates to CASSQDQFANYGYTF.

The genes are TRBV5-4 and TRBJ2-7; 9 bases align to TRBD1. CDR1 is SGHNT, CDR2 YYREEE, per germline (reference sequence). This CDR3 is built from 15 residues. V lost 4 bases and J lost 6; bases outside the gene matches: 11. The CDR3 bases are TGTGCCAGCAGCACAACGGGGACAGGGCGAGGCGAGCAGTACTTC. Encoded protein: CASSTTGTGRGEQYF.

In regard to this clone: Germline is not matched at one junction end, which may reflect a read error. V is TRBV5-6 and J is TRBJ2-3, with D maybe TRBD1 (7 bases). CDR3 length: 15 residues. CDR1 SGHDT and CDR2 YYEEEE come from the germline V gene. As DNA, the CDR3 is TGTGCCAGCAGTTTGGCGGGACAGCTTAAAGATACGCAGTATTTT. Translating it yields CASSLAGQLKDTQYF.

The CDR3 protein is CASSSISSNQPQHF. DNA of the CDR3: TGTGCCAGCAGTTCTATTTCTAGCAATCAGCCCCAGCATTTT. The chain uses TRBV27 and TRBJ1-5; D gene uncertain. The length of the CDR3 is 14 residues. Per germline, CDR1 MNHEY and CDR2 SMNVEV (reference sequence). V lost 4 bases to trimming and J lost 0 bases, with 7 bases between them.

The V call is TRBV13, the J call TRBJ2-1; D possibly corresponds to TRBD2 (5 bases). In germline, CDR1 is PRHDT, CDR2 FYEKMQ (reference sequence). CDR3 size: 13 residues. V was trimmed by 4 bases and J by 8 bases, leaving 12 bases between them. CDR3 sequence (DNA): TGTGCCAGCAGCTCCGTCGAGGACTATGAGCAGTTCTTC. Encoded protein: CASSSVEDYEQFF.

CDR3 protein: CAWRGLGNTEAFF. The CDR3 DNA sequence: TGTGCCTGGAGGGGGCTGGGGAACACTGAAGCTTTCTTT. V usage is TRBV30 and J usage is TRBJ1-1; tentatively, D is TRBD1 (5 bases). The germline V gene encodes CDR1 GTSNPN and CDR2 SVGIG (reference sequence). CDR3 length equals 13 residues. V was clipped by 3 bases and J by 1 base, with 9 bases between them.

The V gene is TRBV14, the J gene TRBJ1-2; 7 bases fit TRBD1. With 8 bases clipped from V and 8 bases from J, the junction kept 8 bases outside the gene matches. Looked up from germline, CDR1 is SGHDN and CDR2 is FVKESK. There are 12 residues in the CDR3. The CDR3 region has the DNA TGTGCCAGCCCGGCGTCAGGGGGAGGCTACACCTTC. Translating it yields CASPASGGGYTF.

The V gene is TRBV4-3, the J gene TRBJ2-1; D gene uncertain. Trimming took 0 bases from V and 6 from J, leaving 12 bases between them. Germline CDR1 is LGHNA and CDR2 is YSLEER. The CDR3 runs 15 residues. The CDR3 sequence: CASSQEWQIRNEQFF. The CDR3 DNA follows: TGCGCCAGCAGCCAAGAATGGCAGATACGCAATGAGCAGTTCTTC.

This chain joins TRBV25-1 and TRBJ1-5; TRBD1 might be the D (5 bases). CDR3 length equals 14 residues. Trimming left V 1 base short and J 7 bases short, with 11 bases between. From germline, CDR1 is MGHDK and CDR2 SYGVNS. This CDR3 reads CASSEFGGEQPQHF. CDR3 DNA sequence: TGTGCCAGCAGTGAATTCGGGGGAGAGCAGCCCCAGCATTTT.

The CDR3 sequence: CASSLEPGGLTNEKLFF. The CDR3 DNA reads TGTGCCAGCAGCCTAGAGCCAGGGGGACTGACTAATGAAAAACTGTTTTTT. The chain recombines TRBV14 with TRBJ1-4; 7 bases fit TRBD1. The V segment lost 4 bases and the J segment 2 bases; nucleotides outside the gene matches: 10. Germline CDR1 reads SGHDN; CDR2 reads FVKESK. The CDR3 totals 17 residues.

This sequence joins TRBV9 and TRBJ1-2; D call uncertain. Per germline, CDR1 SGDLS and CDR2 YYNGEE. Deletions cut 1 base from V and 6 bases from J, with 16 bases between. There are 15 residues in the CDR3. CDR3 sequence reads: CASSVTLGPGDGYTF. The DNA of the CDR3 is TGTGCCAGCAGCGTAACCCTCGGACCCGGCGATGGCTACACCTTC.

The genes are TRBV6-5 and TRBJ1-1; D might be TRBD1 (5 bases). This CDR3 is 15 amino acids long. V was clipped by 6 bases and J by 1 base, with 15 bases between them. CDR1 MNHEY and CDR2 SVGAGI come from the germline V gene. CDR3 sequence reads: CASSELGGTNTEAFF. The CDR3, as DNA: TGTGCCAGCAGCGAGTTGGGCGGGACGAACACTGAAGCTTTCTTT.

The chain couples TRBV19 to TRBJ1-2; 9 bases agree with TRBD1. Per the germline V gene, CDR1 is LNHDA and CDR2 is SQIVND (reference sequence). The CDR3 is 17 residues long. The V segment lost 3 bases and the J segment 0 bases; nucleotides outside the gene matches: 8. CDR3 coding DNA: TGTGCCAGTAGTATTTGGGACAGGGTGACAGCTAACTATGGCTACACCTTC. Translated, it gives CASSIWDRVTANYGYTF.

The chain employs TRBV5-6 and TRBJ1-2; 8 nucleotides match TRBD1. The CDR3 covers 16 residues. V was pared by 3 bases and J by 4 bases, with 11 bases of the junction left unmatched. Germline V CDR1 and CDR2: SGHDT, YYEEEE. The CDR3 is CASSYTDRAGVYGYTF. The CDR3 bases are TGTGCCAGCAGCTACACGGACAGGGCGGGGGTCTATGGCTACACCTTC. The full variable domain, its missing parts supplied by reference TRBV5-6 and TRBJ1-2, is DAGVTQSPTHLIKTRGQQVTLRCSPKSGHDTVSWYQQALGQGPQFIFQYYEEEERQRGNFPDRFSGHQFPNYSSELNVNALLLGDSALYLCASSYTDRAGVYGYTFGSGTRLTVV.

This clone was detected once. This chain uses TRBV6-4 with TRBJ1-1, with D possibly matching TRBD1 (5 bases). The CDR3 extends over 15 amino acids. The V gene's germline CDR1 is MRHNA and CDR2 SNTAGT. Deletions cut 3 bases from V and 1 base from J, with 12 bases between. CDR3 sequence: CASSESGASNTEAFF. In nucleotides, the CDR3 is TGTGCCAGCAGTGAGTCCGGGGCCTCGAACACTGAAGCTTTCTTT.

A note on this clone: Within the sample, other DNA sequences also encode this same CDR3. The chain couples TRBV30 to TRBJ1-1, with D unclear. V lost 2 bases to trimming and J lost 0 bases, with 4 bases between them. Germline CDR1 is GTSNPN and CDR2 is SVGIG (reference sequence). The CDR3 totals 12 residues. CDR3 nucleotides: TGTGCCTGGAGTCCGCTGAACACTGAAGCTTTCTTT. Amino acids: CAWSPLNTEAFF.

The gene calls are TRBV19 and TRBJ1-1; unclear D gene. The CDR3 spans 13 residues. The V and J ends lost 3 bases and 5 bases respectively, with 10 bases between them. Germline V gene sequence: CDR1 LNHDA, CDR2 SQIVND (reference sequence). The CDR3 protein is CASSMVLGTEAFF. CDR3 nucleotide sequence: TGTGCCAGTAGTATGGTCCTCGGGACTGAAGCTTTCTTT.